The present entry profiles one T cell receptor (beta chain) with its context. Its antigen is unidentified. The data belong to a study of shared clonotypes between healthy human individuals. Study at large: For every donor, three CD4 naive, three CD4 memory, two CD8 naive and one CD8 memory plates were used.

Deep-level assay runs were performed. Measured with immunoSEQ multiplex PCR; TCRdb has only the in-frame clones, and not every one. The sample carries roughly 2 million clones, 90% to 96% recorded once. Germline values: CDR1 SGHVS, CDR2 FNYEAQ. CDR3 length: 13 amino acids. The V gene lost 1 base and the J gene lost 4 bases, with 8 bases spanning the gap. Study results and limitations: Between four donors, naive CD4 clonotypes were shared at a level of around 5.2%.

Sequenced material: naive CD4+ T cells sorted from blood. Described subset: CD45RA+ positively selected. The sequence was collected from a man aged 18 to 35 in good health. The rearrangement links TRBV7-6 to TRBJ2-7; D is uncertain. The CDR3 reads CASSLDSQYEQYF. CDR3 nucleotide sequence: TGTGCCAGCAGCTTAGACTCCCAGTACGAGCAGTACTTC.